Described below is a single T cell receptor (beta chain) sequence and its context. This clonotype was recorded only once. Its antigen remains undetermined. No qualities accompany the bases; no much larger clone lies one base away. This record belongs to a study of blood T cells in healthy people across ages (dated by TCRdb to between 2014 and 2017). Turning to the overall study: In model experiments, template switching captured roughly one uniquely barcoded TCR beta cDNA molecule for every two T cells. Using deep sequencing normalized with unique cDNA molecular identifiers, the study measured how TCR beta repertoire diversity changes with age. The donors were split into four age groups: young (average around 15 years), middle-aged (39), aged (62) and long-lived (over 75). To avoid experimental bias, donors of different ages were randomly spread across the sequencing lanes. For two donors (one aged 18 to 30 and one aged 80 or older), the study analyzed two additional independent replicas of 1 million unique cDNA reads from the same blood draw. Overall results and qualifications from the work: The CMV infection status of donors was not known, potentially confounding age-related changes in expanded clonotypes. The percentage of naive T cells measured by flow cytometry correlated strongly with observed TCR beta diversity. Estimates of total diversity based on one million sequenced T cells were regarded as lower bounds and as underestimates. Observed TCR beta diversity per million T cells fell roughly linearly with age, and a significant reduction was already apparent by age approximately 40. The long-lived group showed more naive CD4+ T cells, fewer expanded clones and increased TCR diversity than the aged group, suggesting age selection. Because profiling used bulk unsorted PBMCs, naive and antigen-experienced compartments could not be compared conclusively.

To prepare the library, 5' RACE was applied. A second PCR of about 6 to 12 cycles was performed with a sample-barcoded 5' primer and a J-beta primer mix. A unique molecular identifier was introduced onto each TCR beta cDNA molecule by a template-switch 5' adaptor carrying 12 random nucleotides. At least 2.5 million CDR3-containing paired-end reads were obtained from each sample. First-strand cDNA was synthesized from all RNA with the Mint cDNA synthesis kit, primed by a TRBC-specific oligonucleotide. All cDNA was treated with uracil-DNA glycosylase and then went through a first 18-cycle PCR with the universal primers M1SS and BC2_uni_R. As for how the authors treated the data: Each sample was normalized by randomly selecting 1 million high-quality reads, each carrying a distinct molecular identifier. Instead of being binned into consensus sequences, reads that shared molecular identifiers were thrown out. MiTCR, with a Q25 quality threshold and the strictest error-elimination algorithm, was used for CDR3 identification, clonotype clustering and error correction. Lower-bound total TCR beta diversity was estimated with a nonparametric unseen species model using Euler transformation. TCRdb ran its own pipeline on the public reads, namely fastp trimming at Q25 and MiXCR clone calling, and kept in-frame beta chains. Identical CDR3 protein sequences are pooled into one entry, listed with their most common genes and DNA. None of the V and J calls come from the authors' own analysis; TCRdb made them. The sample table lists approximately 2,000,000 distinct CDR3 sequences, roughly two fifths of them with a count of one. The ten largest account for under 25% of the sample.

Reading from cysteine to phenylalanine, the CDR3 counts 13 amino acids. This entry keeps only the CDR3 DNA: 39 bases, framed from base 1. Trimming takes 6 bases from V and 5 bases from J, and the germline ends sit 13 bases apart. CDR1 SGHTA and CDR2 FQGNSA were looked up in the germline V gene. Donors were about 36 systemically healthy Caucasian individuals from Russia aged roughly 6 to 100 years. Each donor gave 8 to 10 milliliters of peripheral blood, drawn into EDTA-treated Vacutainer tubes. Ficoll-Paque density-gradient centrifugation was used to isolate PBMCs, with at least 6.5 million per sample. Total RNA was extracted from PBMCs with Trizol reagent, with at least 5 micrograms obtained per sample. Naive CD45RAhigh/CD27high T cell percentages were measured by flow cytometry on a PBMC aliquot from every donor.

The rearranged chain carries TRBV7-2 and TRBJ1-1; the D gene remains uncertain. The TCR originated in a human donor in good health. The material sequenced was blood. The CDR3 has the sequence CASSSFQGTEAFF. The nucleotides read TGTGCCAGCAGTAGCTTTCAAGGAACTGAAGCTTTCTTT.